This T cell receptor beta chain was profiled in a study of shared clonotypes between healthy human individuals (dated by TCRdb to the early 2020s). Describing the broader study: The cohort comprised a couple of women and a few men aged 18 to 49 years. For each donor, CD4 naive and CD4 memory were each given three plates, CD8 naive was given two plates, and CD8 memory was given one plate. To estimate repertoire size and how much clonotype sharing occurs between individuals, the study deeply sequenced the blood TCR repertoires of several healthy adults. Libraries were prepared and TCR repertoires were sequenced by different laboratories using diverse techniques, in order to increase sequencing depth and limit assay-specific biases. Between about 0.85 and 9.5 billion PBMCs per donor were obtained by leukapheresis.

Healthy HIV-negative adults with no recently reported acute infections or vaccinations were included as donors. Every donor was a Caucasian adult living in Nashville, Tennessee, USA. CD4+ T cells were enriched by magnetic negative selection, after which naive cells were positively selected on CD45RA and the negative fraction was taken as the memory subset. Blood was obtained by leukapheresis, after which PBMCs were separated by Ficoll-Histopaque density gradient centrifugation and cryopreserved in liquid nitrogen vapor phase. Purity and quantity of every magnetically sorted T cell population were checked by analytical flow cytometry. Genomic DNA was isolated from every sorted fraction and measured by UV absorbance on a Nanodrop 2000c. TCR CDR3 regions were amplified from genomic DNA by multiplex PCR using the deep immunoSEQ assay. Extracted genomic DNA from each cell subset was distributed evenly across all wells of several immunoSEQ 96-well plates, and each plate was treated as a replicate. For sorted subsets, around 0.2 ug of genomic DNA, equivalent to roughly 33,000 T cell genomes, went into each replicate PCR. Purified libraries were quantified with a Qubit 3.0 fluorometer, sized on a Bioanalyzer 2100, and re-quantified with the KAPA Library Quantification kit. Every immunoSEQ 96-well plate was sequenced on a dedicated single-read 150-cycle Illumina NextSeq 550 flow cell. The original pipeline was this. The immunoSEQ output contained only junctional sequences without quality scores, so filtering could not match that applied to full-length reads. To assign V/J genes and CDR3, sequences were annotated using PyIR, a Python wrapper for IgBLAST v1.9, with IMGT germline references. Reads with weak V/J assignments (E-value above 1e-6), missing CDR3, stop codons, out-of-frame junctions, or ambiguous translated residues were removed. V3J clonotypes were defined by identical inferred V gene, J gene, and CDR3 amino acid sequence. Percentage overlap between repertoires was calculated by dividing the number of shared unique clonotypes by the size of the smaller repertoire. Three approaches were used to assess repertoire richness: RTK rarefaction, the Chao1 estimator, and Recon v2.1 estimates of unobserved clonotypes. Generation probabilities for all TCRbeta clonotypes obtained by the gDNA method from a handful of donors were computed using OLGA. The clones in this table, taken by TCRdb from immuneACCESS, are in-frame only. Not every clone is retained; where verified, under half of the shortfall comes from an unresolved V gene, and the cause of the rest is unknown. That table furnishes V, J and clone size, whereas the DNA furnished D and trimming. For this sample the table gives 2,500,000 or so clones, of which under 95% were detected only once. The ten largest clonotypes hold approximately 0.41% of the sample.

V loses 3 bases of germline sequence and J loses 0 bases, and the interval between the two ends is 13 bases. CDR1 and CDR2 are read off the germline V gene as SGHRS and YFSETQ. From cysteine to phenylalanine, the CDR3 is 16 amino acids long. Left in the record is the CDR3 DNA by itself, 48 bases read in frame from the first base. Paper-wide results and their limitations: Clonotypes shared by all four sorted-subset donors showed higher generation probabilities than non-shared clonotypes. Sharing across a handful of donors was observed for about 4.8% of naive CD4, under 4% of naive CD8, 2% to 2.5% of memory CD4, and around 0.4% of memory CD8 clonotypes. Only blood was sampled, and tissue TCR repertoires likely differ from those in blood. Pairwise subsampling indicated that sequencing depth was expected to affect the degree of clonotype sharing among donors. Naive subsets generally had larger estimated clonotype richness than memory subsets did. The genetic and exposure-history diversity represented was limited by the small number of donors. Even with the large sequencing depth, rarefaction of the sorted-subset datasets indicated that sequencing was incomplete.

With respect to this clone: There is no known antigen for this receptor. No base-level quality is on record; no much larger clone is a single base apart.

The TCR originated in a man aged 18 to 35 in good health. Some clones in this sample may be carry-over from other donors' samples. The sequenced material came from naive CD4+ T cells from PBMCs. The sample's cell subset or site, from its label and the paper: CD45RA+ positively selected. Recombination connected TRBV5-1 to TRBJ1-3, with TRBD1 tentatively as D gene (6 bases match). This receptor has the CDR3 CASSYDLTGSGNTIYF. The DNA sequence is TGCGCCAGCAGCTACGATTTGACAGGCTCTGGAAACACCATATATTTT. The variable domain in full, with residues beyond the CDR3 obtained from the reference TRBV5-1 and TRBJ1-3 genes, is KAGVTQTPRYLIKTRGQQVTLSCSPISGHRSVSWYQQTPGQGLQFLFEYFSETQRNKGNFPGRFSGRQFSNSRSEMNVSTLELGDSALYLCASSYDLTGSGNTIYFGEGSWLTVV.